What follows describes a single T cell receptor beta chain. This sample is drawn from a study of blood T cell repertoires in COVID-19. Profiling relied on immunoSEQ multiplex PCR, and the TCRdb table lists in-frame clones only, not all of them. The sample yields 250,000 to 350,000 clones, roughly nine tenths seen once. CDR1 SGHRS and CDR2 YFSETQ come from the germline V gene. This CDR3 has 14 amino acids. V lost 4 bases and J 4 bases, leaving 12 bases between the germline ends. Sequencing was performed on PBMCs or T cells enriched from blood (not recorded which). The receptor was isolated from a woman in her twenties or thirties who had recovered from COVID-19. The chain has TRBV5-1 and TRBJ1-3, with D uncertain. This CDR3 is CASSTGEGGNTIYF. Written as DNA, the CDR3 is TGCGCCAGCAGCACGGGAGAAGGCGGAAACACCATATATTTT. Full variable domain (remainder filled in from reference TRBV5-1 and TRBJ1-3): KAGVTQTPRYLIKTRGQQVTLSCSPISGHRSVSWYQQTPGQGLQFLFEYFSETQRNKGNFPGRFSGRQFSNSRSEMNVSTLELGDSALYLCASSTGEGGNTIYFGEGSWLTVV.